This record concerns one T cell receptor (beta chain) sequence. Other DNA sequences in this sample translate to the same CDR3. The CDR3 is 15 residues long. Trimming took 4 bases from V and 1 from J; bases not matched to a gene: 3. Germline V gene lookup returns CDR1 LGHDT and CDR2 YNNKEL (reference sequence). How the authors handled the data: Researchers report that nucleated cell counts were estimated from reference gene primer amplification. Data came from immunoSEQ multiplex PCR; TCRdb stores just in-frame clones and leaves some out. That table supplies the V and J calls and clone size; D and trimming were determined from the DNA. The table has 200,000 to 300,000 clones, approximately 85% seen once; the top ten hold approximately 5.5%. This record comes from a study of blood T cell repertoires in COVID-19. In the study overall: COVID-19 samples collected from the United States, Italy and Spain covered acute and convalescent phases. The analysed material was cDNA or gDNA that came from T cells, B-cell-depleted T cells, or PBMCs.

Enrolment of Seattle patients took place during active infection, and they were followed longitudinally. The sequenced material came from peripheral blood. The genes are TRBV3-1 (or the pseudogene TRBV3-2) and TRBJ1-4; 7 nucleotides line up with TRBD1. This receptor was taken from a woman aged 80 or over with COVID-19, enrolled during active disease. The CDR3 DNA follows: TGTGCCAGCAGCCCTCGACAGGGAACTAATGAAAAACTGTTTTTT. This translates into CASSPRQGTNEKLFF.